This T cell receptor (beta chain) is from a study of patients and donors after allogeneic stem cell transplantation. Via MiXCR, TCRdb re-called the RT-PCR reads, giving one row per CDR3 protein. The data contain roughly 940,000 distinct CDR3 sequences, under 20% of them seen just once; the ten biggest clones take up 6%. This clonotype was recorded once. The specimen sequenced was blood, either unsorted or a sorted T cell fraction (not recorded which). The sequence was collected from a human donor who was either an allogeneic HSCT recipient or a stem cell or donor lymphocyte infusion donor (not recorded which). It is not recorded whose cells these are; they may come from a transplant donor.

As DNA, the CDR3 is TGCAGTGCTATTCGGCAGGGTCGGTCCTACGAGCAGTACTTC. It is translated as CSAIRQGRSYEQYF. The J gene is TRBJ2-7, the V gene TRBV20-1; perhaps TRBD1 as D (5 bases). Looked up from germline, CDR1 is DFQATT and CDR2 is SNEGSKA (reference sequence). The CDR3 spans 14 residues. V lost 4 bases and J lost 1, with 14 bases in between.